These 20 T cell receptor beta chains were sequenced from one sample in a study of shared T cell receptors in the human thymus. Clones were read by immunoSEQ multiplex PCR, and TCRdb kept only the in-frame ones, dropping some. Of some 720,000 clones in the sample, approximately 87% are singletons; the top ten hold 0.0095% to 0.012%. These sequences were also reported in another study, on human thymus T cells.

Source material: thymocytes. These receptors all come from a boy in the first two years of life with a congenital heart defect.

This chain links TRBV28 with TRBJ2-7; tentative D call: TRBD2 (6 bases). This CDR3 contains 17 residues. Between the trimmed V and J ends, which lost 5 bases and 7 bases, there was a span of 27 bases. In germline, CDR1 is MDHEN, CDR2 SYDVKM. The CDR3 DNA reads TGTGCCAGCAGTGCCCGGGCGGGGCGGGGATACTTAAGGGAGCAGTACTTC. This encodes CASSARAGRGYLREQYF.

The chain couples TRBV5-1 to TRBJ2-5, with TRBD2 identical over 8 bases. From germline, CDR1 is SGHRS and CDR2 YFSETQ. This CDR3 comprises 15 residues. The junction had 8 bases not matched to a gene; V was cut back by 2 bases and J by 5 bases. CDR3 protein: CASSFSAGVSETQYF. The CDR3 nucleotides are TGCGCCAGCAGCTTCTCAGCGGGAGTTTCGGAGACCCAGTACTTC.

J is TRBJ1-3 and V is TRBV9, with D possibly matching TRBD1 (5 bases). Trimming left V 4 bases short and J 1 base short, with 12 bases between. There are 15 residues in the CDR3. The germline V gene has CDR1 SGDLS and CDR2 YYNGEE. In DNA form, the CDR3 reads TGTGCCAGCAGCCCAGGAGGGGAGTCTGGAAACACCATATATTTT. It specifies CASSPGGESGNTIYF.

The genes are TRBV6-5 and TRBJ2-2; D ambiguous. This CDR3 is 13 amino acids long. V was trimmed by 8 bases and J by 6 bases, leaving 13 bases between them. Germline-derived CDR1 and CDR2 are MNHEY and SVGAGI. CDR3 DNA: TGTGCCAGCTGTCCTAGACTCTCCGGGGAGCTGTTTTTT. Translating it yields CASCPRLSGELFF.

The CDR3 coding sequence is TGTGCCAGCAGCGACAGGCGCAATGAGCAGTTCTTC. Translated: CASSDRRNEQFF. The chain couples TRBV7-3 to TRBJ2-1, with TRBD1 as a possible D gene (6 bases). The V gene lost 5 bases and the J gene lost 6 bases, with 8 bases spanning the gap. Germline CDR1 SGHTA, CDR2 FQGTGA. This CDR3 contains 12 residues.

The chain uses TRBV6-5 and TRBJ2-5; the D gene is possibly TRBD2 (6 bases). This CDR3 is 14 amino acids long. V was clipped by 6 bases and J by 1 base, with 12 bases between them. Germline CDR1 and CDR2: MNHEY and SVGAGI. The CDR3 here is CASRPGLPQETQYF. The CDR3 DNA reads as TGTGCCAGCAGACCGGGACTGCCCCAAGAGACCCAGTACTTC.

The chain couples TRBV10-3 to TRBJ2-1; TRBD2 matches at 13 bases. Trimming took 4 bases from V and 1 from J; bases not matched to a gene: 10. Germline V gene sequence: CDR1 ENHRY, CDR2 SYGVKD. This CDR3 contains 19 residues. CDR3 sequence reads: CAISVKLAGGPISYNEQFF. CDR3 bases: TGTGCCATCAGTGTAAAACTAGCGGGAGGGCCCATTTCCTACAATGAGCAGTTCTTC.

The chain is built from TRBV7-2 and TRBJ2-7, with D perhaps TRBD2 (6 bases). The CDR3 runs 15 residues. Trimming took 5 bases from V and 5 from J, leaving 19 bases between them. Germline lookup yields CDR1 SGHTA and CDR2 FQGNSA. Here the CDR3 DNA reads TGTGCCAGCAGCCCGGACTACCTCGGAGGCAACGAGCAGTACTTC. Protein: CASSPDYLGGNEQYF.

The rearrangement uses TRBV12-5 and TRBJ1-5; possibly TRBD1 for D (6 bases). V dropped 0 bases and J dropped 0 bases, with 15 bases sitting between them. Germline CDR1 and CDR2: LGHNT and FRNRAP. The CDR3 has 18 amino acids. CDR3 residues: CASGLVWTELYSNQPQHF. The DNA for the CDR3 is TGTGCTAGTGGTTTGGTTTGGACAGAACTTTATAGCAATCAGCCCCAGCATTTT.

This rearrangement joins TRBV6-1 to TRBJ2-7; 9 positions agree with TRBD2. The length of the CDR3 is 15 residues. In germline, CDR1 is MNHNS, CDR2 SASEGT. Trimming cost V 6 bases and J 2 bases; bases outside gene matches: 8. The CDR3 sequence: CASRKGIAGAYEQYF. DNA for the CDR3: TGTGCCAGCAGGAAGGGAATAGCGGGAGCCTACGAGCAGTACTTC.

The V gene is TRBV7-8, the J gene TRBJ1-5; 10 positions match TRBD1. The ends lost 4 bases at V and 7 bases at J; junction bases unmatched: 19. The CDR3 is 19 amino acids. The germline gives CDR1 SGHVS, CDR2 FQNEAQ. The CDR3 DNA follows: TGTGCCAGCAGCTCTCTTGCGGAGGGGGGGACAGGGGTTGGACAGCCCCAGCATTTT. It is translated as CASSSLAEGGTGVGQPQHF.

The rearrangement joins TRBV5-5 to TRBJ1-3; TRBD1 might be the D (5 bases). V was shortened by 1 base and J by 0 bases, with 20 bases between the two germline ends. The CDR3 sequence is 19 residues long. The V gene's germline CDR1 is SGHKS and CDR2 YYEKEE (reference sequence). CDR3 DNA sequence: TGTGCCAGCAGCTTGCGCTCAGGGTCACGTCTAAGCTCTGGAAACACCATATATTTT. Its translation is CASSLRSGSRLSSGNTIYF.

The chain uses TRBV7-8 and TRBJ2-1; 15 bases agree with TRBD2. V was clipped by 3 bases and J by 8 bases; unmatched bases: 2. The CDR3 has 15 residues. The germline CDR1 and CDR2 sequences are SGHVS and FQNEAQ. The CDR3 is CASSFRTSGRDEQFF. The CDR3 DNA is TGTGCCAGCAGCTTCCGGACTAGCGGGAGGGATGAGCAGTTCTTC.

This clone showed up just once. The chain has TRBV5-1 and TRBJ2-7; no firm D call. The V end lost 0 bases, the J end lost 6 bases, and 10 bases lay between the germline ends. This CDR3 has 13 amino acids. The germline V gene encodes CDR1 SGHRS and CDR2 YFSETQ. The DNA for the CDR3 is TGCGCCAGCAGCTTGGAGGAGTACCGCGAGCAGTACTTC. As protein: CASSLEEYREQYF.

The V and J genes are TRBV6-1 and TRBJ2-2; 8 bases agree with TRBD2. J lost 5 bases, V lost 3 bases, and 5 bases had no gene match. The CDR3 extends over 15 amino acids. Germline lookup yields CDR1 MNHNS and CDR2 SASEGT. The DNA for the CDR3 is TGTGCCAGCAGTGACGGGAGGGGCTGGACCGGGGAGCTGTTTTTT. Its protein product is CASSDGRGWTGELFF.

This clone was seen only once. This chain joins TRBV7-3 and TRBJ2-5; 9 bases match TRBD2. CDR3 size: 15 residues. J was trimmed by 6 bases and V by 5 bases; bases with no gene match: 10. Looked up from germline, CDR1 is SGHTA and CDR2 is FQGTGA. CDR3 coding DNA: TGTGCCAGCAGCCCGCGGGGGGGAGGGGGACAGACCCAGTACTTC. It codes for CASSPRGGGGQTQYF.

The chain combines TRBV7-9 with TRBJ2-7; D is perhaps TRBD2 (5 bases). Germline-derived CDR1 and CDR2 are SEHNR and FQNEAQ (reference sequence). This CDR3 comprises 15 residues. V was cut by 5 bases and J by 5 bases, with 19 bases left in between. The CDR3 spells CASSPVDRGMNEQYF. CDR3 sequence (DNA): TGTGCCAGCAGCCCGGTGGACCGGGGTATGAACGAGCAGTACTTC. The full variable domain, rest sourced from reference TRBV7-9 and TRBJ2-7, is DTGVSQNPRHKITKRGQNVTFRCDPISEHNRLYWYRQTLGQGPEFLTYFQNEAQLEKSRLLSDRFSAERPKGSFSTLEIQRTEQGDSAMYLCASSPVDRGMNEQYFGPGTRLTVT.

This clone was picked up one time. The rearrangement links TRBV19 to TRBJ2-7, with D tentatively TRBD1 (6 bases). Germline V gene data show CDR1 as LNHDA and CDR2 as SQIVND (reference sequence). V lost 1 base to trimming and J lost 4 bases, with 14 bases between them. The CDR3 is made up of 15 amino acids. Here the CDR3 DNA reads TGTGCCAGTAGTATAGTGGGGGCCCAGGGATACGAGCAGTACTTC. Translation gives CASSIVGAQGYEQYF.

The chain is built from TRBV4-3 and TRBJ2-5; D is perhaps TRBD2 (5 bases). The assigned J gene may be wrong: the sequence end matches TRBJ2-7 better. The CDR3 length is 14 residues. Per the germline V gene, CDR1 is LGHNA and CDR2 is YSLEER. This CDR3 is CASSQEPGSYEQYF. In nucleotides, the CDR3 is TGCGCCAGCAGCCAAGAGCCGGGAAGCTACGAGCAGTACTTC.

This chain uses TRBV6-1 with TRBJ2-5; TRBD1 agrees at 7 bases. J gave up 4 bases and V 1 base, and 12 bases lay outside the gene matches. CDR3 size: 17 residues. The germline CDR1 and CDR2 sequences are MNHNS and SASEGT. The CDR3 sequence is CASSEGLRDRLRETQYF. Written as DNA, the CDR3 is TGTGCCAGCAGTGAAGGGTTACGGGACAGACTTAGAGAGACCCAGTACTTC.